The following is a T cell receptor (beta chain) sequence with its context. Its antigen is currently unknown. This entry is derived from a study of cytomegalovirus exposure and HLA in healthy donors. Regarding the study as a whole: An assumption of roughly uniform sequencing depth across donors underlay the presence/absence analyses. Later analysis showed TCR association rates varying by HLA locus, highest for DRB1 and lowest for HLA-C.

This CDR3 is 17 amino acids long. The V segment lost 2 bases and the J segment 9 bases; nucleotides outside the gene matches: 10. Germline V gene data show CDR1 as MNHNS and CDR2 as SASEGT. Researchers ran the PCR with 60 Vbeta and 13 Jbeta primers. Authors' analysis steps: Later, roughly 80 million unique TCR beta chains were counted in an analysis, and some 11 million of them were shared. Measured with immunoSEQ multiplex PCR; TCRdb has only the in-frame clones, and not every one. The V and J calls and clone size were taken over from that table, and D and trimming were inferred from the DNA. Among roughly 160,000 clones, 80% to 90% were seen once, and the ten largest hold approximately 9.4%. Donors were ostensibly healthy at sampling, although undocumented immune exposures were probable.

The chain combines TRBV6-1 with TRBJ1-6, with 10 bases that match TRBD1. Sample: PBMCs. This sequence originates from a man between 18 and 29 years old in good health and CMV-seropositive. The CDR3: CASSESGGTGVLSPLHF. CDR3 nucleotides: TGTGCCAGCAGTGAATCGGGAGGGACAGGGGTTCTTTCACCCCTCCACTTT.